A selection of T cell receptor beta chains follows, all from one sample in a study of OX40 agonist ivuxolimab in advanced cancers. The method was immunoSEQ multiplex PCR; TCRdb's version includes in-frame clones alone and lacks a portion of them. The table shows 70,000 to 85,000 clones, with 80% to 90% occurring only once. Material: CD4+ or CD8+ T cells sorted from blood, obtained in a trial of the OX40 agonist ivuxolimab. The receptor source for this set is an adult with an advanced solid tumor such as melanoma, head and neck, liver or kidney cancer. The CDR3 runs from the conserved cysteine through the conserved F or W. The D gene is left open where the match is weak. A clone size is listed for some rows: how often the clone was seen (once, few, many), or a class if it is expanded.

J: TRBJ2-6; D: TRBD1; V: TRBV4-2; size: few; CDR3: CASSHGTGGANGANVLTF; DNA: TGTGCCAGCAGCCACGGGACAGGGGGCGCGAACGGGGCCAACGTCCTGACTTTC
J: TRBJ2-1; D: TRBD2; V: TRBV9; size: .; CDR3: CASTGSGRLSEQFF; DNA: TGTGCCAGCACAGGTAGCGGGAGGCTTAGCGAGCAGTTCTTC
J: TRBJ1-2; D: TRBD1; V: TRBV6-6; size: .; CDR3: CASSLQGAFGYTF; DNA: TGTGCCAGCAGTTTACAGGGGGCGTTTGGCTACACCTTC
J: TRBJ2-5; D: TRBD1; V: TRBV18; size: once; CDR3: CASSPPRGQETQYF; DNA: TGTGCCAGCTCACCACCCAGGGGGCAAGAGACCCAGTACTTC
J: TRBJ1-2; D: .; V: TRBV7-8; size: .; CDR3: CASSPAPFDSYYGYTF; DNA: TGTGCCAGCAGCCCTGCCCCTTTCGACAGCTACTATGGCTACACCTTC
J: TRBJ1-3; D: .; V: TRBV6-5; size: .; CDR3: CATIDRGAGNTIYF; DNA: TGTGCCACCATCGACAGAGGCGCTGGAAACACCATATATTTT
J: TRBJ2-5; D: .; V: TRBV4-2; size: once; CDR3: CASSQDHGKQETQYF; DNA: TGTGCCAGCAGCCAAGATCACGGCAAACAAGAGACCCAGTACTTC
J: TRBJ1-2; D: .; V: TRBV14; size: few; CDR3: CASSQDPEGDYTF; DNA: TGTGCCAGCAGCCAAGATCCGGAGGGAGACTACACCTTC
J: TRBJ2-3; D: TRBD2; V: TRBV23-1; size: .; CDR3: CASSQWYPGTSGGEADTQYF; DNA: TGCGCCAGCAGTCAATGGTACCCCGGGACTAGCGGGGGGGAGGCAGATACGCAGTATTTT
J: TRBJ2-2; D: TRBD1; V: TRBV28; size: once; CDR3: CASRKRTGNANTGELFF; DNA: TGTGCCAGCAGAAAAAGGACAGGGAACGCGAACACCGGGGAGCTGTTTTTT
J: TRBJ1-1; D: TRBD1; V: TRBV11-2; size: .; CDR3: CASSLRQGNTEAFF; DNA: TGTGCCAGCAGCTTAAGACAGGGGAACACTGAAGCTTTCTTT
J: TRBJ1-3; D: .; V: TRBV5-4; size: .; CDR3: CASSLRGATIYF; DNA: TGTGCCAGCAGCTTGAGGGGCGCCACCATATATTTT
J: TRBJ1-6; D: TRBD1; V: TRBV5-1; size: .; CDR3: CASSSEGATNSPLHF; DNA: TGCGCCAGCAGCTCGGAGGGGGCAACTAATTCACCCCTCCACTTT
J: TRBJ2-3; D: .; V: TRBV27; size: .; CDR3: CASRYQGTDTQYF; DNA: TGTGCCAGCAGATACCAGGGGACAGATACGCAGTATTTT
J: TRBJ1-2; D: .; V: TRBV27; size: .; CDR3: CASSSSRGPNYGYTF; DNA: TGTGCCAGCAGCTCCTCCCGGGGACCTAACTATGGCTACACCTTC
J: TRBJ2-7; D: .; V: TRBV28; size: .; CDR3: CASGGGIPHEQYF; DNA: TGTGCCAGTGGTGGCGGCATACCCCACGAGCAGTACTTC
J: TRBJ1-1; D: .; V: TRBV7-2; size: .; CDR3: CASSLMKYTEAFF; DNA: TGTGCCAGCAGCTTAATGAAGTACACTGAAGCTTTCTTT
J: TRBJ1-1; D: .; V: TRBV9; size: few; CDR3: CASSVIENTEAFF; DNA: TGTGCCAGCAGCGTAATAGAGAACACTGAAGCTTTCTTT
J: TRBJ1-3; D: TRBD1; V: TRBV7-8; size: .; CDR3: CASSNRGSGNTIYF; DNA: TGTGCCAGCAGCAACAGGGGTTCTGGAAACACCATATATTTT
J: TRBJ2-6; D: .; V: TRBV7-2; size: .; CDR3: CASSFAGAGANVLTF; DNA: TGTGCCAGCAGCTTCGCAGGGGCTGGGGCCAACGTCCTGACTTTC
J: TRBJ2-5; D: .; V: TRBV4-3; size: .; CDR3: CASSQEVVGRVDQYF; DNA: TGCGCCAGCAGCCAAGAAGTGGTAGGCAGGGTGGACCAGTACTTC
J: TRBJ1-4; D: .; V: TRBV19; size: .; CDR3: CASSIFGGKLFF; DNA: TGTGCCAGTAGTATATTCGGTGGGAAACTGTTTTTT
J: TRBJ1-5; D: .; V: TRBV4-2; size: .; CDR3: CASSQDRGPSRPQHF; DNA: TGTGCCAGCAGCCAAGATCGAGGACCCTCTCGGCCCCAGCATTTT
J: TRBJ1-1; D: TRBD1; V: TRBV29-1; size: few; CDR3: CSVETDRGYRMTFF; DNA: TGCAGCGTTGAAACGGACAGGGGGTACCGAATGACTTTCTTT
J: TRBJ2-1; D: .; V: TRBV28; size: .; CDR3: CASSSPEGKTYNEQFF; DNA: TGTGCCAGCAGCTCCCCGGAGGGGAAAACCTACAATGAGCAGTTCTTC
J: TRBJ1-2; D: .; V: TRBV20-1; size: .; CDR3: CSARDSPRYTF; DNA: TGCAGTGCTAGAGATTCCCCCAGATACACCTTC
J: TRBJ2-3; D: .; V: TRBV18; size: .; CDR3: CASSPTGNRGTDTQYF; DNA: TGTGCCAGCTCACCCACAGGGAATCGGGGCACAGATACGCAGTATTTT
J: TRBJ2-1; D: TRBD1; V: TRBV12-5; size: .; CDR3: CASVIGQGYNEQFF; DNA: TGTGCTAGTGTAATCGGACAGGGATACAATGAGCAGTTCTTC
J: TRBJ2-1; D: .; V: TRBV28; size: .; CDR3: CASSPWTADEQFF; DNA: TGTGCCAGCAGTCCATGGACAGCGGATGAGCAGTTCTTC